Presented here are 29 T cell receptor beta chains from one specimen sequenced in a study of OX40 agonist ivuxolimab in advanced cancers. Clones were read by immunoSEQ multiplex PCR, and TCRdb kept only the in-frame ones, dropping some. The sample carries some 28,000 clones, about 86% recorded once. Source: CD4+ or CD8+ T cells sorted from blood, taken in a trial of the OX40 agonist ivuxolimab. These receptors were collected from an adult with an advanced solid tumor such as melanoma, head and neck, liver or kidney cancer.

The gene calls are TRBV9 and TRBJ2-3; 14 positions agree with TRBD2. CDR3 length: 21 residues. CDR1 is SGDLS and CDR2 is YYNGEE in the germline V gene. The ends lost 0 bases at V and 0 bases at J; junction bases unmatched: 12. The CDR3 coding sequence is TGTGCCAGCAGCGTAGACCCCCGACTAGCGGGGGGGGACTTTAGCACAGATACGCAGTATTTT. Translated: CASSVDPRLAGGDFSTDTQYF.

About this clone itself: The junction and the germline gene differ at one end; a read error may be behind it. The genes are TRBV15 and TRBJ1-2; no clear D. Germline V CDR1 and CDR2: LNHNV, YYDKDF (reference sequence). This CDR3 comprises 14 residues. This chain's CDR3 is CATSRRSGANGHTF. In DNA form, the CDR3 reads TGTGCCACCAGCAGACGGTCGGGAGCGAATGGCCACACCTTC.

This clone was observed a single time. The chain employs TRBV14 and TRBJ2-7, with D perhaps TRBD2 (5 bases). V was cut by 1 base and J by 5 bases, with 12 bases left in between. Germline V CDR1 and CDR2: SGHDN, FVKESK. This CDR3 spans 14 amino acids. CDR3 nucleotide sequence: TGTGCCAGCAGCCAAGGAGGGCCCGTCGACGAGCAGTACTTC. Translation gives CASSQGGPVDEQYF.

This rearrangement joins TRBV29-1 to TRBJ2-7; 7 bases agree with TRBD1. The CDR3 runs 11 residues. Germline lookup yields CDR1 SQVTM and CDR2 ANQGSEA. V gave up 7 bases and J gave up 2 bases; unmatched junction bases: 2. CDR3 sequence (DNA): TGCAGCGGAGGACAGGCCTACGAGCAGTACTTC. Amino acid sequence: CSGGQAYEQYF.

As DNA, the CDR3 is TGTGCCAGCAGACAGGGGACAATGGATAATTCACCCCTCCACTTT. It is translated as CASRQGTMDNSPLHF. The J gene is TRBJ1-6, the V gene TRBV6-5; 7 positions agree with TRBD1. The CDR3 is 15 amino acids. Germline values: CDR1 MNHEY, CDR2 SVGAGI. The J segment lost 5 bases and the V segment lost 6 bases, leaving 7 bases of the junction unmatched.

The rearrangement joins TRBV5-4 to TRBJ1-3; no firm D call. Trimming removed 1 base at V and 0 bases at J, with 8 bases between. The CDR3 consists of 15 residues. Germline lookup yields CDR1 SGHNT and CDR2 YYREEE (reference sequence). The CDR3 DNA reads as TGTGCCAGCAGCTTGCCAGATGTCTCTGGAAACACCATATATTTT. Translation: CASSLPDVSGNTIYF. The full variable domain, its missing parts supplied by reference TRBV5-4 and TRBJ1-3, is ETGVTQSPTHLIKTRGQQVTLRCSSQSGHNTVSWYQQALGQGPQFIFQYYREEENGRGNFPPRFSGLQFPNYSSELNVNALELDDSALYLCASSLPDVSGNTIYFGEGSWLTVV.

The chain links TRBV6-1 to TRBJ1-2; TRBD1 is a possible D gene (6 bases). This CDR3 has 14 residues. V was cut by 7 bases and J by 0 bases, with 12 bases left in between. The V gene's germline CDR1 is MNHNS and CDR2 SASEGT. This CDR3 is CASTTDRSNYGYTF. The CDR3 DNA reads TGTGCCAGCACCACGGACAGATCTAACTATGGCTACACCTTC.

V and J are TRBV7-9 and TRBJ2-7; either TRBD1 or TRBD2 may fit D (5 bases each). Germline lookup yields CDR1 SEHNR and CDR2 FQNEAQ (reference sequence). The CDR3 runs to 13 residues. V shed 4 bases and J shed 3 bases, with 10 bases lying between them. The CDR3 loop is CASSSRDHYEQYF. DNA for the CDR3: TGTGCCAGCAGCTCCAGGGACCACTACGAGCAGTACTTC.

The CDR3 sequence: CASSQQWTGDNEKLFF. Written as DNA, the CDR3 is TGCGCCAGCAGCCAACAATGGACAGGAGATAATGAAAAACTGTTTTTT. This rearrangement joins TRBV4-1 to TRBJ1-4; 7 bases fit TRBD1. The CDR3 extends over 16 amino acids. Germline CDR1 is MGHRA and CDR2 is YSYEKL. V was clipped by 2 bases and J by 4 bases; unmatched bases: 7.

This rearrangement joins TRBV19 to TRBJ2-7, with D possibly matching TRBD2 (6 bases). V shed 0 bases and J shed 4 bases, with 16 bases lying between them. CDR3 length equals 16 residues. Looked up from germline, CDR1 is LNHDA and CDR2 is SQIVND (reference sequence). The CDR3 spells CASSIEFSGSHYEQYF. Written as DNA, the CDR3 is TGTGCCAGTAGTATAGAATTCTCCGGGAGCCATTACGAGCAGTACTTC.

The rearrangement links TRBV12-5 to TRBJ1-1; 7 bases agree with TRBD1. This CDR3 comprises 18 residues. V was pared by 4 bases and J by 1 base, with 15 bases of the junction left unmatched. Germline V CDR1 and CDR2: LGHNT, FRNRAP. The CDR3 bases are TGTGCTAGTGGTTCCCCAACCTCAGGGGGAAGAGGGAACACTGAAGCTTTCTTT. This sequence encodes CASGSPTSGGRGNTEAFF.

This chain links TRBV6-5 with TRBJ1-1, with TRBD1 as a possible D gene (5 bases). From germline, CDR1 is MNHEY and CDR2 SVGAGI. V shed 7 bases and J shed 4 bases, with 10 bases lying between them. The CDR3 has 12 amino acids. CDR3 sequence: CASKRGVTEAFF. CDR3 sequence (DNA): TGTGCCAGCAAAAGGGGTGTCACTGAAGCTTTCTTT.

The V gene is TRBV5-4, the J gene TRBJ1-1; 8 positions agree with TRBD1. The J segment lost 4 bases and the V segment lost 4 bases, leaving 12 bases of the junction unmatched. The CDR3 consists of 16 residues. Germline V CDR1 and CDR2: SGHNT, YYREEE (reference sequence). The CDR3 DNA reads as TGTGCCAGCAGCAGGGGACAGGATGGTGGAGGCACTGAAGCTTTCTTT. This sequence encodes CASSRGQDGGGTEAFF.

The rearrangement uses TRBV27 and TRBJ2-7, with TRBD2 matching 8 bases. The germline CDR1 and CDR2 sequences are MNHEY and SMNVEV (reference sequence). The V segment lost 2 bases and the J segment 3 bases; nucleotides outside the gene matches: 3. This CDR3 is built from 14 residues. The CDR3, as DNA: TGTGCCAGCAGTTTAGCGGGGGGAAACTACGAGCAGTACTTC. This sequence encodes CASSLAGGNYEQYF.

The V and J genes are TRBV5-6 and TRBJ2-3; possibly TRBD2 for D (6 bases). This CDR3 has 15 amino acids. V dropped 4 bases and J dropped 2 bases, with 14 bases sitting between them. Germline CDR1 SGHDT, CDR2 YYEEEE. CDR3 nucleotides: TGTGCCAGCAGCCCCCCCGGGACTGACACAGATACGCAGTATTTT. Translating gives CASSPPGTDTDTQYF.

V is TRBV9 and J is TRBJ2-7; no definite D call. Germline CDR1 and CDR2: SGDLS and YYNGEE. This CDR3 contains 11 residues. Deletions cut 0 bases from V and 6 bases from J, with 4 bases between. For the CDR3, the DNA is TGTGCCAGCAGCGTAGGGGCCGAGCAGTACTTC. Translating gives CASSVGAEQYF.

The rearrangement joins TRBV4-1 to TRBJ2-5, with a possible D match to TRBD1 (7 bases). The CDR3 has 16 amino acids. V lost 6 bases and J lost 0, with 17 bases in between. Germline loops: CDR1 MGHRA, CDR2 YSYEKL. The DNA for the CDR3 is TGCGCCAGCAGGCACGGCCTCAGGGGGGACCAAGAGACCCAGTACTTC. This gives the protein CASRHGLRGDQETQYF.

This clone was seen once. The sample has other DNA sequences that encode this CDR3 too. V is TRBV2 and J is TRBJ2-7; D perhaps matches TRBD1 (6 bases). Germline V gene lookup returns CDR1 SNHLY and CDR2 FYNNEI. The V and J ends lost 6 bases and 0 bases respectively, with 6 bases between them. The CDR3 is 12 residues long. The CDR3 DNA sequence: TGTGCCAGCAGGGACAGCTCCTACGAGCAGTACTTC. The encoded protein is CASRDSSYEQYF.

The V call is TRBV7-2, the J call TRBJ2-2; the match to TRBD2 covers 10 bases. Germline V lookup: CDR1 SGHTA, CDR2 FQGNSA. J lost 9 bases, V lost 6 bases, and 7 bases had no gene match. The CDR3 sequence is 14 residues long. The CDR3 loop is CASSDTTSGRELFF. The CDR3 DNA follows: TGTGCCAGCAGTGACACGACTAGCGGGCGGGAGCTGTTTTTT.

This chain joins TRBV6-6 and TRBJ2-7, with D maybe TRBD1 (5 bases). This CDR3 spans 13 amino acids. V lost 2 bases and J lost 6, with 11 bases in between. Germline lookup yields CDR1 MNHNY and CDR2 SVGAGI (reference sequence). CDR3 residues: CASSYRGGGEQYF. CDR3 in DNA: TGTGCCAGCAGTTACAGGGGCGGTGGCGAGCAGTACTTC.

This clone has just one count. The chain recombines TRBV27 with TRBJ2-5, with 7 bases identical to TRBD2. Germline CDR1 and CDR2: MNHEY and SMNVEV (reference sequence). The CDR3 consists of 14 residues. Trimming took 4 bases from V and 4 from J; bases not matched to a gene: 6. The CDR3 DNA sequence: TGTGCCAGCAGTTGGGGTAGCGGGCCAGAGACCCAGTACTTC. This sequence encodes CASSWGSGPETQYF.

This chain joins TRBV19 and TRBJ2-1, with TRBD1 identical over 10 bases. There are 14 residues in the CDR3. Germline V gene lookup returns CDR1 LNHDA and CDR2 SQIVND (reference sequence). Unmatched junction bases numbered 3, after V lost 7 bases and J lost 3 bases. The CDR3 coding sequence is TGTGCCAGTACCGGGACAGGGGTCTACAATGAGCAGTTCTTC. Translation: CASTGTGVYNEQFF.

This chain uses TRBV4-2 with TRBJ1-5; TRBD1 is a possible D gene (5 bases). The CDR3 consists of 17 residues. Germline loops: CDR1 LGHNA, CDR2 YNFKEQ. Trimming cost V 0 bases and J 2 bases, with 14 bases left between them. The CDR3 DNA is TGTGCCAGCAGCCAAGATGGGGCCGGAGGGGGCAATCAGCCCCAGCATTTT. Translation gives CASSQDGAGGGNQPQHF.

Written as DNA, the CDR3 is TGTGCCACCTTCAACTACAATGAGCAGTTCTTC. Amino acid sequence: CATFNYNEQFF. V is TRBV7-2 and J is TRBJ2-1, with D uncertain. Germline V gives CDR1 SGHTA, CDR2 FQGNSA. The CDR3 loop spans 11 amino acids. The V and J ends lost 10 bases and 3 bases respectively, with 7 bases between them.

A few counts support this clone. The rearrangement joins TRBV6-4 to TRBJ1-6; D is unclear. Per the germline V gene, CDR1 is MRHNA and CDR2 is SNTAGT. V lost 0 bases and J lost 7, with 4 bases in between. This CDR3 has 13 residues. The CDR3 sequence is CASSDSGNSPLHF. CDR3 DNA sequence: TGTGCCAGCAGTGACTCAGGGAATTCACCCCTCCACTTT.

The rearrangement joins TRBV4-2 to TRBJ1-4; 9 positions match TRBD1. Germline trimming cut 0 bases from V and 4 bases from J; bases unmatched to any gene: 6. Germline V gene data show CDR1 as LGHNA and CDR2 as YNFKEQ. This CDR3 comprises 17 residues. The CDR3 nucleotides are TGTGCCAGCAGCCAAGAAAGTGGGGACAGGGATAATGAAAAACTGTTTTTT. Its translation: CASSQESGDRDNEKLFF.

The chain carries TRBV6-5 and TRBJ1-2; 8 bases are a match to TRBD1. The germline gives CDR1 MNHEY, CDR2 SVGAGI. The CDR3 has 13 residues. Trimming cost V 6 bases and J 6 bases; bases outside gene matches: 6. The CDR3 DNA reads as TGTGCCAGCAGCCCGGACAGGGCGCATGGCTACACCTTC. Its translation is CASSPDRAHGYTF.

The rearrangement joins TRBV5-6 to TRBJ1-2, with D tentatively TRBD1 (5 bases). The CDR3 has 16 residues. Germline V lookup: CDR1 SGHDT, CDR2 YYEEEE. V was trimmed by 6 bases and J by 5 bases, leaving 23 bases between them. The CDR3 coding sequence is TGTGCCAGCATCAAAATTGGGGACTCCCGGATTTATGGCTACACCTTC. It codes for CASIKIGDSRIYGYTF.

Comments on this clone: Other DNA sequences in this sample translate to the same CDR3. The chain recombines TRBV27 with TRBJ2-7; D is ambiguous. This CDR3 region has 12 residues. Trimming removed 5 bases from V and 4 bases from J, with 9 bases in between. The germline V gene has CDR1 MNHEY and CDR2 SMNVEV (reference sequence). The CDR3 bases are TGTGCCAGCAGTCCCCCCAGTTACGAGCAGTACTTC. Its protein is CASSPPSYEQYF.